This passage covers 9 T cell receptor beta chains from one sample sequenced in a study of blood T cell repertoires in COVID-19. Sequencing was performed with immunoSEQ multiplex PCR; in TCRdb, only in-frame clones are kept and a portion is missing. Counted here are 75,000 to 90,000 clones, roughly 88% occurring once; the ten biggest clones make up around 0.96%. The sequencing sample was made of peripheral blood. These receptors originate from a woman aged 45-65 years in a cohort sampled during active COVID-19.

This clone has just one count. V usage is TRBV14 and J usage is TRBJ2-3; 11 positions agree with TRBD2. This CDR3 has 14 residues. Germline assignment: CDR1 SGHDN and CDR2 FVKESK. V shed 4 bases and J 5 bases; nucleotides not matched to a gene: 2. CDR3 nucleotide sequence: TGTGCCAGCAGCCCTGGACTAGCGGGAGATACGCAGTATTTT. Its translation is CASSPGLAGDTQYF.

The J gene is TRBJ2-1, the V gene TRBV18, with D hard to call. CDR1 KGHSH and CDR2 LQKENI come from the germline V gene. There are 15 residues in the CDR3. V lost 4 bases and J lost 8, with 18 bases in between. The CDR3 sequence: CASSLDVSGSDEQFF. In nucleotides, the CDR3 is TGTGCCAGCTCACTTGACGTCTCCGGAAGCGATGAGCAGTTCTTC.

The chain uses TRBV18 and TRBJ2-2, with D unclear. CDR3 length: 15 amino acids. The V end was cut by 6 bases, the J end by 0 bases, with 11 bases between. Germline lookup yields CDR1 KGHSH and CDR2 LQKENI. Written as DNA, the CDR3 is TGTGCCAGCTCGACACAGAGTACGAACACCGGGGAGCTGTTTTTT. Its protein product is CASSTQSTNTGELFF.

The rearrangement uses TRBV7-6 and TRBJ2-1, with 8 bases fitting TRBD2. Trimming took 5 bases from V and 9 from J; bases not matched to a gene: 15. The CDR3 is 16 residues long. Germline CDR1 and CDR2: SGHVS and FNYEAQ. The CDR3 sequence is CASSPAWSGGSTEQFF. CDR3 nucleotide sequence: TGTGCCAGCAGCCCAGCCTGGAGCGGGGGTAGTACTGAGCAGTTCTTC.

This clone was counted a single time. The CDR3 region has the DNA TGTGCCAGCAGTTTATTGACGGGTCGGTGGGCCGGGGAGCTGTTTTTT. Encoded protein: CASSLLTGRWAGELFF. This sequence joins TRBV28 and TRBJ2-2; D not resolved. V was cut by 1 base and J by 6 bases, with 15 bases left in between. The CDR3 is made up of 16 amino acids. In germline, CDR1 is MDHEN, CDR2 SYDVKM.

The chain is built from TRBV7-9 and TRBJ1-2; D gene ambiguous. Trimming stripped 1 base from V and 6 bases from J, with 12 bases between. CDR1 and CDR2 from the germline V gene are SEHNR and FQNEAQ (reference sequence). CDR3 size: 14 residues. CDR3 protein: CASSLDSKMDGYTF. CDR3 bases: TGTGCCAGCAGCTTAGACAGTAAGATGGATGGCTACACCTTC.

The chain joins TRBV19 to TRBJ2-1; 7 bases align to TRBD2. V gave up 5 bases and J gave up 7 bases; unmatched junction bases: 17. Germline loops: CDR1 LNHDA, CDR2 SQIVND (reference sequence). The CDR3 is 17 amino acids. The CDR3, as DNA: TGTGCCAGTAGTTCCACCGGGCGGGGGTGGCCGGGGAATGAGCAGTTCTTC. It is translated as CASSSTGRGWPGNEQFF.

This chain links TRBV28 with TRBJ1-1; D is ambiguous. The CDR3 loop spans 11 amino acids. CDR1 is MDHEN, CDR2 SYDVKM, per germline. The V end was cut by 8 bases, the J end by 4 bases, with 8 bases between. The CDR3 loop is CASQVGTEAFF. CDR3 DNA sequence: TGTGCCAGCCAGGTCGGCACTGAAGCTTTCTTT.

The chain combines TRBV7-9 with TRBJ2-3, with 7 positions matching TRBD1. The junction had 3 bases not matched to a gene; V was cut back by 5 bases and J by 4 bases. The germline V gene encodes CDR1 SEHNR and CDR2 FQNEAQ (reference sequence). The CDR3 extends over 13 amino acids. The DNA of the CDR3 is TGTGCCAGCAGCGCGACAGGGCCAGATACGCAGTATTTT. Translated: CASSATGPDTQYF.